This paragraph covers one TCR beta chain sequence. These data belong to a study of T cell changes during pregnancy in multiple sclerosis. TCRdb keeps only in-frame clones here, not all; method: immunoSEQ multiplex PCR. This sample has some 77,000 clones, with 90% to 95% found just once. This specimen was peripheral blood, taken after pregnancy. This receptor was taken from a female donor in good health, enrolled as a control in a pregnancy study.

CDR3 nucleotides: TGTGCCAGCAGGCCAGGGACTAGCGGTTACAATGAGCAGTTCTTC. It is translated as CASRPGTSGYNEQFF. V and J are TRBV6-5 and TRBJ2-1, with 11 positions matching TRBD2. This CDR3 is 15 amino acids long. V was clipped by 6 bases and J by 4 bases; unmatched bases: 5. Germline CDR1 is MNHEY and CDR2 is SVGAGI.